The 29 T cell receptor beta chains below all came from one sample that was sequenced in a study of response to subunit inactivated influenza vaccine. In TCRdb, the RT-PCR reads were re-called with MiXCR into one record per CDR3 protein. Here the sample spans approximately 700,000 distinct CDR3 sequences, approximately 15% being singletons. Source: PBMCs from blood, taken roughly 2 weeks before vaccination. The receptors shown here come from a middle-aged man who received an inactivated influenza vaccine.

The chain carries TRBV2 and TRBJ2-1; possible D gene TRBD2, 7 bases. The germline V gene encodes CDR1 SNHLY and CDR2 FYNNEI. The CDR3 covers 16 residues. The germline V and J ends were trimmed by 7 bases and 1 base, with 17 bases remaining between them. Here the CDR3 DNA reads TGTGCCAGCACCGTAGGGGGGGGACTATCCTACAATGAGCAGTTCTTC. Amino acids: CASTVGGGLSYNEQFF. Full variable domain (rest looked up from reference TRBV2 and TRBJ2-1): EPEVTQTPSHQVTQMGQEVILRCVPISNHLYFYWYRQILGQKVEFLVSFYNNEISEKSEIFDDQFSVERPDGSNFTLKIRSTKLEDSAMYFCASTVGGGLSYNEQFFGPGTRLTVL.

This clonotype was counted at least ten times. The V and J genes are TRBV5-1 and TRBJ2-7; D uncertain. Germline CDR1 SGHRS, CDR2 YFSETQ. The CDR3 is 13 residues long. V lost 1 base and J lost 7, with 12 bases in between. The CDR3 nucleotides read TGCGCCAGCAGCTTGTCTAGTTCTGGTGAGCAGTACTTC. It encodes CASSLSSSGEQYF.

CDR3 amino acids: CASSLVVSSLQETQYF. The CDR3 region has the DNA TGTGCCAGCAGCTTGGTAGTCAGTTCTCTCCAAGAGACCCAGTACTTC. The chain uses TRBV5-5 and TRBJ2-5, with D uncertain. V was cut by 0 bases and J by 1 base, with 13 bases left in between. Per the germline V gene, CDR1 is SGHKS and CDR2 is YYEKEE (reference sequence). The CDR3 has 16 amino acids.

This clonotype showed up many times. This sequence joins TRBV4-1 and TRBJ2-5; 8 bases are shared with TRBD2. The germline V gene encodes CDR1 MGHRA and CDR2 YSYEKL. The CDR3 runs to 15 residues. The V segment lost 1 base and the J segment 4 bases; nucleotides outside the gene matches: 5. CDR3 in DNA: TGCGCCAGCAGCCAAGGGGGGACTAGTCCAGAGACCCAGTACTTC. Residues: CASSQGGTSPETQYF.

V and J are TRBV24-1 and TRBJ2-3, with a tentative D call TRBD1 (6 bases). The CDR3 has 14 residues. Germline CDR1 and CDR2: KGHDR and SFDVKD. The V end was cut by 4 bases, the J end by 4 bases, with 11 bases between. The CDR3 sequence: CATSETRGPDTQYF. CDR3 sequence (DNA): TGTGCCACCAGTGAAACCAGGGGCCCAGATACGCAGTATTTT.

This clonotype was detected many times. The genes are TRBV7-8 and TRBJ2-3; D gene unclear. The length of the CDR3 is 13 residues. Trimming pared 5 bases from V and 4 bases from J, leaving 10 bases between. Germline loops: CDR1 SGHVS, CDR2 FQNEAQ. The CDR3 nucleotides are TGTGCCAGCAGCCCTCTTCTGCCAGATACGCAGTATTTT. Its translation is CASSPLLPDTQYF. The whole variable domain, filled in from reference TRBV7-8 and TRBJ2-3, reads GAGVSQSPRYKVAKRGQDVALRCDPISGHVSLFWYQQALGQGPEFLTYFQNEAQLDKSGLPSDRFFAERPEGSVSTLKIQRTQQEDSAVYLCASSPLLPDTQYFGPGTRLTVL.

In its sample, this clonotype was seen many times. The rearrangement links TRBV11-1 to TRBJ1-1, with TRBD1 matching over 9 bases. Per germline, CDR1 SGHAT and CDR2 FQDESV (reference sequence). The CDR3 spans 15 residues. Trimming at V came to 4 bases and at J to 7 bases, leaving 10 bases not matched to a gene. In DNA form, the CDR3 reads TGTGCCAGCAGCTCCTCCCGGGACAGGGCGAATGAAGCTTTCTTT. This gives the protein CASSSSRDRANEAFF.

In this sample, this clonotype turned up a few times. The V and J genes are TRBV4-1 and TRBJ2-3; tentative D call: TRBD1 (6 bases). Germline V gives CDR1 MGHRA, CDR2 YSYEKL. The V gene lost 6 bases and the J gene lost 3 bases, with 19 bases spanning the gap. The CDR3 is 16 amino acids. The CDR3 sequence is CASSPYPGEMTDTQYF. The CDR3 coding sequence is TGCGCCAGCAGTCCCTACCCAGGGGAAATGACAGATACGCAGTATTTT.

This clonotype was observed many times. This chain joins TRBV5-1 and TRBJ2-1; possibly TRBD1 or TRBD2 for D (8 bases each). Germline CDR1 reads SGHRS; CDR2 reads YFSETQ. V gave up 0 bases and J gave up 4 bases, with 26 bases separating them. The CDR3 is made up of 20 amino acids. The CDR3 is CASSLVGLATGGVNYNEQFF. Here the CDR3 DNA reads TGCGCCAGCAGCTTGGTAGGACTAGCCACAGGGGGGGTCAATTACAATGAGCAGTTCTTC.

This clonotype was counted ten times or more. The chain employs TRBV5-1 and TRBJ1-5; perhaps TRBD1 as D (6 bases). Germline lookup yields CDR1 SGHRS and CDR2 YFSETQ. Trimming shortened V by 4 bases and J by 5 bases, and 13 bases separated the two germline ends. This CDR3 contains 14 residues. The CDR3 loop reads CASSVDSLYQPQHF. The CDR3 DNA is TGCGCCAGCAGCGTGGACAGCCTTTATCAGCCCCAGCATTTT.

The chain has TRBV27 and TRBJ1-2, with D maybe TRBD1 (5 bases). This CDR3 has 15 amino acids. Germline V lookup: CDR1 MNHEY, CDR2 SMNVEV (reference sequence). V was shortened by 3 bases and J by 6 bases, with 17 bases between the two germline ends. The CDR3 reads CASSLSWAGQDGYTF. DNA of the CDR3: TGTGCCAGCAGTTTGTCTTGGGCCGGACAAGATGGCTACACCTTC.

This clonotype has only a few counts. The chain recombines TRBV11-1 with TRBJ2-1; unclear D gene. Per the germline V gene, CDR1 is SGHAT and CDR2 is FQDESV (reference sequence). Between the trimmed V and J ends, which lost 7 bases and 7 bases, there was a span of 11 bases. The CDR3 runs to 12 residues. CDR3 in DNA: TGTGCCAGCACCTCTGAAGGGAATGAGCAGTTCTTC. Its translation: CASTSEGNEQFF.

This clonotype was seen only a few times. V usage is TRBV15 and J usage is TRBJ2-2; D may be TRBD2 (6 bases). The CDR3 is made up of 17 amino acids. The V end was cut by 0 bases, the J end by 2 bases, with 13 bases between. Germline V gives CDR1 LNHNV, CDR2 YYDKDF (reference sequence). CDR3 loop: CATSRDGGRANTGELFF. CDR3 DNA sequence: TGTGCCACCAGCAGAGACGGGGGTAGGGCTAACACCGGGGAGCTGTTTTTT. The full variable domain, with the rest looked up from reference TRBV15 and TRBJ2-2, is DAMVIQNPRYQVTQFGKPVTLSCSQTLNHNVMYWYQQKSSQAPKLLFHYYDKDFNNEADTPDNFQSRRPNTSFCFLDIRSPGLGDTAMYLCATSRDGGRANTGELFFGEGSRLTVL.

The sample holds many counts of this clonotype. The rearrangement uses TRBV20-1 and TRBJ2-7; D is tentatively TRBD1 or TRBD2 (5 bases each). Germline CDR1 reads DFQATT; CDR2 reads SNEGSKA (reference sequence). The V and J ends lost 3 bases and 2 bases respectively, with 11 bases between them. The CDR3 is 13 residues long. The CDR3 nucleotides are TGCAGTGCTAGGGGGCTGGGGGCCTACGAGCAGTACTTC. This encodes CSARGLGAYEQYF.

This chain connects TRBV4-3 to TRBJ2-2, with TRBD1 matching over 7 bases. The CDR3 has 18 residues. The germline V gene encodes CDR1 LGHNA and CDR2 YSLEER. The trim removed 4 bases at V and 1 base at J, leaving 12 bases unmatched. CDR3 bases: TGCGCCAGCAGCCTAGAACTATTTAGGACAGGGAACACCGGGGAGCTGTTTTTT. Translation: CASSLELFRTGNTGELFF.

This clonotype was seen only a few times. The V gene is TRBV5-6, the J gene TRBJ2-1, with D perhaps given as TRBD1 or TRBD2 (6 bases each). Per germline, CDR1 SGHDT and CDR2 YYEEEE. This CDR3 comprises 17 residues. Between the trimmed V and J ends, which lost 1 base and 0 bases, there was a span of 14 bases. For the CDR3, the DNA is TGTGCCAGCAGCTTGCTCGGAGAGGGGGGCTCCTACAATGAGCAGTTCTTC. Translating gives CASSLLGEGGSYNEQFF.

The chain joins TRBV6-2 or TRBV6-3 to TRBJ2-1; 10 bases line up with TRBD2. J lost 3 bases, V lost 6 bases, and 5 bases had no gene match. The V gene's germline CDR1 is MNHEY and CDR2 SVGEGT. The CDR3 sequence is 15 residues long. CDR3: CASSPSGRRYNEQFF. In DNA form, the CDR3 reads TGTGCCAGCAGCCCTAGCGGGAGACGCTACAATGAGCAGTTCTTC.

This clonotype was observed a handful of times. This chain connects TRBV2 to TRBJ2-2, with D uncertain. CDR1 and CDR2 (germline): SNHLY, FYNNEI. V was trimmed by 6 bases and J by 5 bases, leaving 13 bases between them. The CDR3 is made up of 14 amino acids. The CDR3 region has the DNA TGTGCCAGCAGCGACCCGACCGGGACCGGGGAGCTGTTTTTT. Translating gives CASSDPTGTGELFF.

The V gene is TRBV11-2, the J gene TRBJ2-5; D remains unclear. This CDR3 has 13 amino acids. Trimming cost V 0 bases and J 5 bases, with 7 bases left between them. Germline V gives CDR1 SGHAT, CDR2 FQNNGV. In DNA form, the CDR3 reads TGTGCCAGCAGCTTAGAGCTAGTGGAGACCCAGTACTTC. This gives the protein CASSLELVETQYF.

CDR3 coding DNA: TGCAGCGTTGAGACGGACAGAAATCAGCCCCAGCATTTT. Amino acids: CSVETDRNQPQHF. The genes are TRBV29-1 and TRBJ1-5; D possibly corresponds to TRBD1 (6 bases). This CDR3 has 13 amino acids. Germline V CDR1 and CDR2: SQVTM, ANQGSEA. Trimming cost V 3 bases and J 4 bases, with 10 bases left between them.

The genes are TRBV5-4 and TRBJ2-5; 11 nucleotides match TRBD2. This CDR3 is 18 amino acids long. The germline V gene encodes CDR1 SGHNT and CDR2 YYREEE (reference sequence). The V gene end was trimmed by 0 bases and the J gene end by 5 bases; junction bases not matched to a gene: 12. CDR3 protein: CASSLGATSGRKIETQYF. CDR3 bases: TGTGCCAGCAGCTTGGGGGCTACTAGCGGGAGAAAGATTGAGACCCAGTACTTC. Drawing the rest from reference TRBV5-4 and TRBJ2-5, the complete variable domain is ETGVTQSPTHLIKTRGQQVTLRCSSQSGHNTVSWYQQALGQGPQFIFQYYREEENGRGNFPPRFSGLQFPNYSSELNVNALELDDSALYLCASSLGATSGRKIETQYFGPGTRLLVL.

Only a few counts were recorded for this clonotype. The rearrangement joins TRBV20-1 to TRBJ2-3, with 7 nucleotides matching TRBD1. This CDR3 is built from 11 residues. CDR1 DFQATT and CDR2 SNEGSKA come from the germline V gene (reference sequence). V was clipped by 6 bases and J by 11 bases; unmatched bases: 8. The CDR3 nucleotides are TGCAGTGCAAACCCACGGGACAGGCAGTATTTT. This codes for CSANPRDRQYF.

This clonotype was detected many times. The chain couples TRBV10-3 to TRBJ2-6; 9 bases map to TRBD2. The CDR3 is made up of 16 amino acids. The ends lost 0 bases at V and 6 bases at J; junction bases unmatched: 3. Germline V gene sequence: CDR1 ENHRY, CDR2 SYGVKD. The CDR3 nucleotides read TGTGCCATCAGTGAGTCTAGCGGGGGTGTGGCCAACGTCCTGACTTTC. Protein: CAISESSGGVANVLTF.

This clonotype was picked up a small number of times. This chain uses TRBV6-5 with TRBJ2-1; no reliable D call. V dropped 0 bases and J dropped 1 base, with 10 bases sitting between them. Germline V lookup: CDR1 MNHEY, CDR2 SVGAGI. CDR3 length: 16 residues. CDR3 sequence: CASSYSTDLSYNEQFF. DNA of the CDR3: TGTGCCAGCAGTTACTCCACTGACCTATCCTACAATGAGCAGTTCTTC.

Only a few counts were recorded for this clonotype. The CDR3 DNA sequence: TGTGCCAGCAGCTTAAGCGGGAGGACCTGGGCAAGAGAGCAGTTCTTC. Translating gives CASSLSGRTWAREQFF. The chain links TRBV7-9 to TRBJ2-1, with 9 bases matching TRBD2. The CDR3 has 16 residues. Germline CDR1 SEHNR, CDR2 FQNEAQ (reference sequence). The J segment lost 10 bases and the V segment lost 2 bases, leaving 12 bases of the junction unmatched.

The chain uses TRBV12-3 or TRBV12-4 and TRBJ2-5; D possibly corresponds to TRBD2 (6 bases). Trimming shortened V by 5 bases and J by 7 bases, and 14 bases separated the two germline ends. This CDR3 is 13 amino acids long. This chain's CDR3 is CASSPGTSGTQYF. CDR3 coding DNA: TGTGCCAGCAGTCCCGGGACTTCGGGGACCCAGTACTTC.

This chain joins TRBV2 and TRBJ2-1, with TRBD2 identical over 9 bases. The CDR3 contains 20 residues. CDR1 is SNHLY and CDR2 is FYNNEI in the germline V gene. After removal of 4 bases from V and 0 bases from J, the junction contained 16 bases not matched to a gene. The CDR3 sequence is CASSVIGAASGESSYNEQFF. For the CDR3, the DNA is TGTGCCAGCAGTGTGATAGGGGCGGCTAGCGGGGAGAGCTCCTACAATGAGCAGTTCTTC.

This clonotype was detected only a few times. This chain's CDR3 is CASSLGYSDEQYF. CDR3 coding DNA: TGTGCCAGCAGCTTAGGGTACAGCGACGAGCAGTACTTC. This chain joins TRBV7-6 and TRBJ2-7; D uncertain. CDR3 size: 13 residues. Deletions cut 1 base from V and 5 bases from J, with 9 bases between. From germline, CDR1 is SGHVS and CDR2 FNYEAQ.

The chain recombines TRBV7-2 with TRBJ2-3, with D possibly being TRBD2 (5 bases). This CDR3 contains 12 residues. V was trimmed by 4 bases and J by 8 bases, leaving 10 bases between them. From germline, CDR1 is SGHTA and CDR2 FQGNSA. Written as DNA, the CDR3 is TGTGCCAGCAGCTACCTCGAGGGTACGCAGTATTTT. As protein: CASSYLEGTQYF.